Following are 24 T cell receptor beta chains from one sample sequenced in a study of shared clonotypes between healthy human individuals. Clones were read by immunoSEQ multiplex PCR, and TCRdb kept only the in-frame ones, dropping some. Of roughly 1.5 million clones listed, around 98% are singletons. The material sequenced was naive CD4+ T cells sorted from blood. Subset noted: CD45RA+ positively selected. These receptor sequences come from a man aged 25-45 years in good health.

The chain recombines TRBV9 with TRBJ2-1; D is uncertain. V was cut by 2 bases and J by 7 bases, with 16 bases left in between. The CDR3 contains 15 residues. Per germline, CDR1 SGDLS and CDR2 YYNGEE. The CDR3 region is CASSVYPAQNNEQFF. The CDR3 region has the DNA TGTGCCAGCAGCGTCTATCCTGCCCAGAATAATGAGCAGTTCTTC.

The V and J genes are TRBV2 and TRBJ1-5, with a tentative D call TRBD1 (5 bases). CDR1 and CDR2 (germline): SNHLY, FYNNEI. The CDR3 consists of 16 residues. Trimming stripped 7 bases from V and 5 bases from J, with 21 bases between. The CDR3 loop is CASTPGRGNGDQPQHF. In nucleotides, the CDR3 is TGTGCCAGCACCCCCGGCCGGGGGAATGGGGATCAGCCCCAGCATTTT.

This clone was seen once. This sequence joins TRBV5-1 and TRBJ2-7, with D uncertain. Germline-derived CDR1 and CDR2 are SGHRS and YFSETQ. This CDR3 contains 17 residues. V was pared by 0 bases and J by 0 bases, with 16 bases between. CDR3 in amino acids: CASSLVGLRHSSYEQYF. CDR3 nucleotides: TGCGCCAGCAGCTTGGTCGGATTGAGACACTCCTCCTACGAGCAGTACTTC.

The chain carries TRBV7-2 and TRBJ1-5; possible D gene TRBD1, 6 bases. The CDR3 is 14 residues long. V lost 5 bases and J lost 7, with 15 bases in between. Per the germline V gene, CDR1 is SGHTA and CDR2 is FQGNSA. The CDR3 region has the DNA TGTGCCAGCAGCCCGCAGGGGTTTCGGCAGCCCCAGCATTTT. As protein: CASSPQGFRQPQHF.

The V and J genes are TRBV27 and TRBJ2-3; 12 bases are shared with TRBD2. The CDR3 is made up of 17 amino acids. Trimming at V came to 6 bases and at J to 4 bases, leaving 11 bases not matched to a gene. CDR1 is MNHEY, CDR2 SMNVEV, per germline (reference sequence). CDR3 in amino acids: CASSKPTSGRLSDTQYF. CDR3 in DNA: TGTGCCAGCAGCAAACCGACTAGCGGGAGATTGTCAGATACGCAGTATTTT.

The chain employs TRBV9 and TRBJ2-1, with 8 bases aligning to TRBD2. Per germline, CDR1 SGDLS and CDR2 YYNGEE. The CDR3 covers 15 residues. V lost 3 bases to trimming and J lost 2 bases; unmatched junction nucleotides: 4. CDR3 protein: CASSDTSGPYNEQFF. In DNA, the CDR3 is TGTGCCAGCAGCGACACTAGCGGTCCCTACAATGAGCAGTTCTTC.

This clone came up once. Other DNA sequences in this sample translate to the same CDR3. The chain combines TRBV5-1 with TRBJ2-1; the match to TRBD2 covers 10 bases. CDR3 length: 15 amino acids. Germline V gives CDR1 SGHRS, CDR2 YFSETQ. The J segment lost 9 bases and the V segment lost 4 bases, leaving 10 bases of the junction unmatched. The CDR3 DNA sequence: TGCGCCAGCAGCCCCGGGCTAGCGGGAGTGAGTGAGCAGTTCTTC. Protein product: CASSPGLAGVSEQFF.

DNA of the CDR3: TGTGCCAGCAGTAATCGGGAAGGCACCGGGGAGCTGTTTTTT. Translation gives CASSNREGTGELFF. The chain joins TRBV6-4 to TRBJ2-2; a possible D gene is TRBD2 (5 bases). The CDR3 runs 14 residues. CDR1 is MRHNA, CDR2 SNTAGT, per germline. Trimming pared 5 bases from V and 4 bases from J, leaving 11 bases between.

V is TRBV18 and J is TRBJ2-5; D gene uncertain. CDR3 length equals 15 residues. CDR1 is KGHSH and CDR2 is LQKENI in the germline V gene. Trimming pared 3 bases from V and 2 bases from J, leaving 13 bases between. The CDR3 region is CASSPETLSQETQYF. The DNA of the CDR3 is TGTGCCAGCTCACCGGAAACCTTGTCTCAAGAGACCCAGTACTTC.

Only one count was recorded for this clone. This chain links TRBV6-1 with TRBJ2-7; 13 nucleotides agree with TRBD2. Losses at the gene ends were 3 bases for V and 0 bases for J; bases not matched to a gene: 8. CDR1 and CDR2 (germline): MNHNS, SASEGT. The CDR3 has 18 amino acids. Here the CDR3 reads CASSDTGLAGSSSYEQYF. The CDR3 DNA sequence: TGTGCCAGCAGTGATACGGGACTAGCGGGATCCAGCTCCTACGAGCAGTACTTC.

The V call is TRBV29-1, the J call TRBJ1-2; D is ambiguous. The CDR3 spans 13 residues. The germline V gene has CDR1 SQVTM and CDR2 ANQGSEA. Trimming shortened V by 4 bases and J by 5 bases, and 14 bases separated the two germline ends. DNA for the CDR3: TGCAGCGTTGCTACCCGGTTTGTGTATGGCTACACCTTC. Protein sequence: CSVATRFVYGYTF.

This rearrangement joins TRBV13 to TRBJ2-7, with 14 bases identical to TRBD2. The V segment lost 5 bases and the J segment 0 bases; nucleotides outside the gene matches: 6. This CDR3 comprises 17 residues. Germline CDR1 PRHDT, CDR2 FYEKMQ (reference sequence). DNA for the CDR3: TGTGCCAGCAGCACCGGGACTAGCGGGAGAGTCTCCTACGAGCAGTACTTC. This sequence encodes CASSTGTSGRVSYEQYF.

The chain employs TRBV6-5 and TRBJ2-5; 11 bases line up with TRBD2. Germline V lookup: CDR1 MNHEY, CDR2 SVGAGI. CDR3 size: 16 residues. With 4 bases clipped from V and 5 bases from J, the junction kept 9 bases outside the gene matches. The CDR3 DNA sequence: TGTGCCAGCAGTTCGAGTCTAGCGGGAGGTCGGGAGACCCAGTACTTC. Translating it yields CASSSSLAGGRETQYF.

J is TRBJ2-3 and V is TRBV29-1; D is unclear. This CDR3 comprises 11 residues. CDR1 SQVTM and CDR2 ANQGSEA come from the germline V gene. V was clipped by 7 bases and J by 6 bases, with 11 bases between them. The CDR3 coding sequence is TGCAGCGCCCTCGCGAGGGATACGCAGTATTTT. Translation: CSALARDTQYF.

This clone has just one count. This chain uses TRBV6-1 with TRBJ2-1; TRBD1 matches at 9 bases. The trim removed 4 bases at V and 6 bases at J, leaving 10 bases unmatched. CDR1 MNHNS and CDR2 SASEGT come from the germline V gene. The CDR3 extends over 16 amino acids. This chain's CDR3 is CASSVQGALVGNEQFF. The DNA of the CDR3 is TGTGCCAGCAGTGTACAGGGGGCGCTGGTTGGCAATGAGCAGTTCTTC.

V and J are TRBV6-1 and TRBJ1-4, with TRBD1 identical over 7 bases. Germline V lookup: CDR1 MNHNS, CDR2 SASEGT. V was pared by 5 bases and J by 8 bases, with 11 bases of the junction left unmatched. This CDR3 region has 15 residues. The CDR3 spells CASSTWEGAREKLFF. The CDR3 DNA reads as TGTGCCAGCAGTACCTGGGAGGGGGCCCGGGAAAAACTGTTTTTT.

This chain connects TRBV21-1 to TRBJ2-1; TRBD1, the table's D call, was not compared with the DNA. TRBV21-1 is a listed pseudogene. The CDR3 runs 15 residues. The CDR3 nucleotides are TGTGCCAGCAGCAGATACAGGGGGTTGGACAATGAGCAGTTCTTC. Translating gives CASSRYRGLDNEQFF.

The rearrangement joins TRBV10-2 to TRBJ2-7, with 8 bases aligning to TRBD2. J lost 6 bases, V lost 8 bases, and 12 bases had no gene match. The CDR3 covers 14 residues. Germline V lookup: CDR1 WSHSY, CDR2 SAAADI. This chain's CDR3 is CASGISGTGGEQYF. The CDR3 DNA is TGCGCCAGCGGGATTAGCGGGACGGGAGGCGAGCAGTACTTC.

The rearrangement joins TRBV7-9 to TRBJ2-7; D tentatively fits TRBD1 or TRBD2 (6 bases each). The CDR3 loop spans 14 amino acids. CDR1 is SEHNR, CDR2 FQNEAQ, per germline (reference sequence). V was clipped by 5 bases and J by 0 bases, with 11 bases between them. CDR3 protein: CASSPRDNSYEQYF. Here the CDR3 DNA reads TGTGCCAGCAGCCCGCGGGACAACTCCTACGAGCAGTACTTC.

This clone showed up just once. The J gene is TRBJ1-3, the V gene TRBV5-4; D unresolved. CDR3 length: 13 amino acids. V was pared by 1 base and J by 0 bases, with 2 bases between. The germline CDR1 and CDR2 sequences are SGHNT and YYREEE (reference sequence). CDR3 region: CASSLNSGNTIYF. DNA for the CDR3: TGTGCCAGCAGCTTGAACTCTGGAAACACCATATATTTT.

The CDR3 is CASSGPTSGRQTFYNEQFF. For the CDR3, the DNA is TGCGCCAGCAGTGGTCCGACTAGCGGGAGGCAAACGTTCTACAATGAGCAGTTCTTC. The rearrangement uses TRBV10-2 and TRBJ2-1, with 13 bases lining up with TRBD2. The CDR3 is made up of 19 amino acids. Germline V gene sequence: CDR1 WSHSY, CDR2 SAAADI. Losses at the gene ends were 4 bases for V and 3 bases for J; bases not matched to a gene: 12.

The V and J genes are TRBV27 and TRBJ2-2, with unresolved D. Looked up from germline, CDR1 is MNHEY and CDR2 is SMNVEV (reference sequence). Trimming took 6 bases from V and 2 from J, leaving 16 bases between them. The CDR3 is 16 amino acids. CDR3 in DNA: TGTGCCAGCAGCGCCCTGTCTTTAGCCAACACCGGGGAGCTGTTTTTT. It specifies CASSALSLANTGELFF.

The V and J genes are TRBV10-3 and TRBJ2-7; D unresolved. Trimming took 6 bases from V and 0 from J, leaving 9 bases between them. Per germline, CDR1 ENHRY and CDR2 SYGVKD. The CDR3 has 13 amino acids. The CDR3 region is CAIRPHSSYEQYF. The DNA for the CDR3 is TGTGCCATCAGGCCCCATAGCTCCTACGAGCAGTACTTC.

This clone was detected once. The chain is built from TRBV28 and TRBJ1-2, with 10 nucleotides matching TRBD1. The V and J ends lost 8 bases and 7 bases, in that order; junction bases with no gene match: 19. The germline CDR1 and CDR2 sequences are MDHEN and SYDVKM. There are 17 residues in the CDR3. The CDR3 protein is CASLGGGTGVSLVGYTF. CDR3 nucleotides: TGTGCCAGCCTTGGGGGTGGGACAGGGGTCTCCCTGGTTGGCTACACCTTC.